This T cell receptor beta chain was identified during a study of neurological immune-mediated disorders (dated by TCRdb to 2018 to 2020). About the full investigation: Using UMI-based sequencing, the study compared peripheral blood TCR-beta repertoires from patients with HTLV-I-associated myelopathy (HAM/TSP), patients with multiple sclerosis, and healthy controls. Longitudinal samples, technical triplicates and paired sorted CD4+ and CD8+ T-cell subsets, alongside PBMC samples, were included among the roughly 100 TCR-beta libraries. Of the 65 to 70 subjects in the cohort, around 15 were HAM/TSP patients, 34 were multiple sclerosis patients, and 20 were healthy controls.

At least ten counts were recorded for this clonotype. Its antigen has not been determined. Base qualities are not at hand, and no much larger clone is one base apart. cDNA was synthesized by template-switch 5'RACE using a primer carrying a 10-nucleotide random unique molecular identifier by which each TCR transcript was tagged. Every sequencing run covered 15-18 subjects and yielded more than 160 million TCR-beta sequences. The RNeasy kit was used for extraction of total RNA. The KAPA Real-time Library Amplification kit was used to amplify TCR-beta VDJ regions with primers for the TCR constant region and the 5'RACE anchor. Sample indexes and Illumina adaptors were added in a first PCR, after which library yield was increased in a second PCR. After Ampure bead purification, the roughly 650 bp TCR product was size-selected on a 2% E-gel SizeSelection system. Before pooling, libraries had their quality checked on a Bioanalyzer, their concentration measured with Qubit, and their quantity determined with the Kapa Library Quantification kit. An Illumina HiSeq 2500 sequenced the libraries paired-end 2 x 150 bp. To increase sequence diversity, roughly 24-32% phiX was spiked into each library pool. Processing in the source paper ran as follows. The UMI-based MiGEC pipeline processed quality-filtered reads and removed over 75% of raw TCR sequences during error correction. IMGT germline references were used for alignment of VDJ genes, and clonotypes were defined by a unique CDR3 amino acid sequence together with V-J genes. Clonal expansion, Shannon diversity and CDR3 relatedness (CalcPairwiseDistances, ClusterSamples) were evaluated with VDJtools, and phylogenetic trees were built with CLCbio workbench. Using coefficient-of-variation modelling across technical triplicates, the study counted a clone as expanded if it had at least 8 unique UMIs. The public reads were reanalyzed by TCRdb: fastp trimming at Q25, MiXCR alignment, in-frame beta chains only. Under each unique CDR3 protein, matching rows form one entry showing the most common genes and DNA. TCRdb's processing, not the study's, gives the V and J calls here. The sample profile shows some 46,000 distinct CDR3 sequences; 10% to 13% of them were found once. The top ten clones comprise about 5% of the sample.

What the work shows at the level of the full study, not this receptor alone: Across subjects, expanded clones never shared an identical CDR3 amino acid sequence, which suggests that the TCR-beta repertoires in every group were private. TCR clonal expansion was greatest in HAM/TSP patients and smallest in MS patients, who ranked below even healthy controls.

From a lookup of the germline V gene, CDR1 and CDR2 are KGHSH and LQKENI. The CDR3 runs 14 residues from the cysteine to the phenylalanine. The retained sequence is limited to the CDR3, 42 bases, with the frame set at the first base. V lost 3 bases and J lost 2 bases, and the count of bases not matched to a germline gene is 1. For unsorted PBMC libraries, 2 million PBMCs were used after storage in RNAlater at -80 degrees C until RNA extraction. Peripheral blood was subjected to Ficoll-Hypaque density gradient centrifugation to isolate PBMCs, which were then cryopreserved in liquid nitrogen. The source of this sequence is a man aged 70 or older with HTLV-1-associated myelopathy (HAM/TSP). The sequenced sample was PBMCs. Rearrangement joined TRBV18 to TRBJ1-5, and 7 bases in between align with TRBD1. The CDR3 sequence is CASSPTGGNQPQHF. The DNA is TGTGCCAGCTCACCTACAGGGGGCAATCAGCCCCAGCATTTT. The variable domain in full, with residues beyond the CDR3 obtained from the reference TRBV18 and TRBJ1-5 genes, is NAGVMQNPRHLVRRRGQEARLRCSPMKGHSHVYWYRQLPEEGLKFMVYLQKENIIDESGMPKERFSAEFPKEGPSILRIQQVVRGDSAAYFCASSPTGGNQPQHFGDGTRLSIL.